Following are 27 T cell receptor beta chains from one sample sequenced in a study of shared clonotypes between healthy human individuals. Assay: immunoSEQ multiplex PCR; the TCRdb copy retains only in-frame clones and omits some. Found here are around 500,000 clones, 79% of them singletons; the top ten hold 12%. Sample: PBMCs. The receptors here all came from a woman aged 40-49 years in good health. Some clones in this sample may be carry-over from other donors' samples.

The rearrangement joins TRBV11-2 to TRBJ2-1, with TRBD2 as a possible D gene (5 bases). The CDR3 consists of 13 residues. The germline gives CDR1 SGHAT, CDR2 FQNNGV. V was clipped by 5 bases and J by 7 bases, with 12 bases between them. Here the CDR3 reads CASSPGIVNEQFF. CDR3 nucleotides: TGTGCCAGCAGCCCGGGGATTGTGAATGAGCAGTTCTTC.

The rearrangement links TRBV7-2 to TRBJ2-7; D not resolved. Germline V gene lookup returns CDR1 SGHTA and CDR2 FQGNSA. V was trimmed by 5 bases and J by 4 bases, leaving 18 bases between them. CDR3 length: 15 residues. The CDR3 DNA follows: TGTGCCAGCAGCCTAGTCGCAACCCACCAGTACGAGCAGTACTTC. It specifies CASSLVATHQYEQYF.

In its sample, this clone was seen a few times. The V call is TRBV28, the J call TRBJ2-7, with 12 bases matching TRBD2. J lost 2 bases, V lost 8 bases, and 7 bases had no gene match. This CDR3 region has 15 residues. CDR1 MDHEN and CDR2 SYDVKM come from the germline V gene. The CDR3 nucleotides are TGTGCCAGCGCCGTAGGACTAGCGGGGACCTACGAGCAGTACTTC. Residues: CASAVGLAGTYEQYF.

The CDR3 region is CAISVGVAGDGTGELFF. As DNA, the CDR3 is TGTGCCATCAGTGTGGGAGTAGCGGGAGATGGGACCGGGGAGCTGTTTTTT. The chain has TRBV10-3 and TRBJ2-2; 9 bases agree with TRBD2. The germline V gene encodes CDR1 ENHRY and CDR2 SYGVKD. Trimming took 4 bases from V and 5 from J; bases not matched to a gene: 11. The CDR3 consists of 17 residues.

The CDR3 DNA reads as TGTGCCAGCATCCGTTCCCGGGGTGAGACGACCCAGTACTTC. Its translation: CASIRSRGETTQYF. V and J are TRBV7-2 and TRBJ2-5; D possibly corresponds to TRBD2 (5 bases). V gave up 7 bases and J gave up 7 bases, with 19 bases separating them. This CDR3 contains 14 residues. Looked up from germline, CDR1 is SGHTA and CDR2 is FQGNSA.

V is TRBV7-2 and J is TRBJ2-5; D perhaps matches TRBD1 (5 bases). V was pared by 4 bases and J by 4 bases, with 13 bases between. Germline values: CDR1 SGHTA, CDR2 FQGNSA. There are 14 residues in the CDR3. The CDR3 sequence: CASSSLGARETQYF. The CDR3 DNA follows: TGTGCCAGCAGCTCTTTAGGGGCGAGAGAGACCCAGTACTTC.

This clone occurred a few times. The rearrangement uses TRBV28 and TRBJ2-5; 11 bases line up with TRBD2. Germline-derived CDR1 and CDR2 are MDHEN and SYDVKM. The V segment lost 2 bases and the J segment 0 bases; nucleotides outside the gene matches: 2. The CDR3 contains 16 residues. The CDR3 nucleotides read TGTGCCAGCAGTTTAGGACTAGCGGGTAACCAAGAGACCCAGTACTTC. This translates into CASSLGLAGNQETQYF.

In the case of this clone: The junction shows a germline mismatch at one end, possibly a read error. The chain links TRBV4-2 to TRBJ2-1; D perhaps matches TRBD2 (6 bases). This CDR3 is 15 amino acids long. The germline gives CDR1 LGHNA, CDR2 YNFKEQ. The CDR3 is CAGSQDWRGYNEQFF. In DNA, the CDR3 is TGTGCCGGCAGCCAAGATTGGAGGGGATACAATGAGCAGTTCTTC.

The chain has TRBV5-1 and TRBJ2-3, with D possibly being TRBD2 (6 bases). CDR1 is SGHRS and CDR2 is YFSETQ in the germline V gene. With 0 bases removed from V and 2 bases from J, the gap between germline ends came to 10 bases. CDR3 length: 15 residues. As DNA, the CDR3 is TGCGCCAGCAGCTTGGACGGGAGATCCACAGATACGCAGTATTTT. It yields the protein CASSLDGRSTDTQYF.

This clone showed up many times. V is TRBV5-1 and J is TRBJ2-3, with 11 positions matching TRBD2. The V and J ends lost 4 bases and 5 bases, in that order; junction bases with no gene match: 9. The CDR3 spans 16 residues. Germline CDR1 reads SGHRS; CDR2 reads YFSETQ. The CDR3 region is CASSENRLAGGDTQYF. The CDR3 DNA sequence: TGCGCCAGCAGCGAGAATAGGCTAGCGGGAGGAGATACGCAGTATTTT.

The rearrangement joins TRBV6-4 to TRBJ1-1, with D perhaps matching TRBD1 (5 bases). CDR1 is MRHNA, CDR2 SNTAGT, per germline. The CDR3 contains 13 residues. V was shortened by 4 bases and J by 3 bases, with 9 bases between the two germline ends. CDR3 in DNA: TGTGCCAGCAGTGTTGAGGGACACACTGAAGCTTTCTTT. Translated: CASSVEGHTEAFF.

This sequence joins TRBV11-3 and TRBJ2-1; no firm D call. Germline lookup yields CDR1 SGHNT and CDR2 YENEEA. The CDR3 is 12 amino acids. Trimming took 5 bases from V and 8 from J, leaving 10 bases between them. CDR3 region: CASSLGRDEQFF. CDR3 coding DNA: TGTGCCAGCAGCCTCGGAAGGGATGAGCAGTTCTTC.

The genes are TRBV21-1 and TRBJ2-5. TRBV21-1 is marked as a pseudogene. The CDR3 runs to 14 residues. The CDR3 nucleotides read TGTGCCAGCAGCGCCCGTCGGATCCAAGAGACCCAGTACTTC. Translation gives CASSARRIQETQYF.

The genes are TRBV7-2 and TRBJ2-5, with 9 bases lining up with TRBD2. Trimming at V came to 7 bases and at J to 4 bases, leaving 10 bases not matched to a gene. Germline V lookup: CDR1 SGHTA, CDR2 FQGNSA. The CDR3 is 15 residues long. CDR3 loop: CASTFSSGTGETQYF. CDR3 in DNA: TGTGCCAGCACCTTTTCTAGCGGGACCGGAGAGACCCAGTACTTC.

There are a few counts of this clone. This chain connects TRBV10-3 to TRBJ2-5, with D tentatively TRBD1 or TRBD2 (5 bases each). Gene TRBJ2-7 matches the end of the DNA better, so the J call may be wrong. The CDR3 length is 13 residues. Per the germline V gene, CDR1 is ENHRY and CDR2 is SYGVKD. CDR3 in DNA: TGTGCCATCAGTGGGTCCCGGGACGGCGAGCAGTACTTC. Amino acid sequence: CAISGSRDGEQYF.

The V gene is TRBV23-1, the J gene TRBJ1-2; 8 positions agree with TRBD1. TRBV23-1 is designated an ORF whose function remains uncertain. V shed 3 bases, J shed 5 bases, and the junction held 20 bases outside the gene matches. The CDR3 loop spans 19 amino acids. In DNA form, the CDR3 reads TGCGCCAGCAGTCAGTCAGGGGGCGGATGGATCGCTGGGGTTTATGGCTACACCTTC. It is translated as CASSQSGGGWIAGVYGYTF.

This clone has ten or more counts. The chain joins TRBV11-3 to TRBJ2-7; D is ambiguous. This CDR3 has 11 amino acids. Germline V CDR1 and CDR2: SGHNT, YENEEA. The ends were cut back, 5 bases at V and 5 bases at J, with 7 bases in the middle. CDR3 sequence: CASSGKDEQYF. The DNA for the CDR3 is TGTGCCAGCAGCGGAAAGGACGAGCAGTACTTC. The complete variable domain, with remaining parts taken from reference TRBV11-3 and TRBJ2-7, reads EAGVVQSPRYKIIEKKQPVAFWCNPISGHNTLYWYLQNLGQGPELLIRYENEEAVDDSQLPKDRFSAERLKGVDSTLKIQPAELGDSAVYLCASSGKDEQYFGPGTRLTVT.

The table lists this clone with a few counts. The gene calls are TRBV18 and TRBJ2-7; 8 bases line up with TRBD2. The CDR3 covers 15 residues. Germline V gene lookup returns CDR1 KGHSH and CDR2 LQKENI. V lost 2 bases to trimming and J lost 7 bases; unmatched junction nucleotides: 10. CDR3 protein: CASSPTPGGSREQYF. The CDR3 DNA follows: TGTGCCAGCTCACCAACCCCGGGAGGGTCTAGGGAGCAGTACTTC.

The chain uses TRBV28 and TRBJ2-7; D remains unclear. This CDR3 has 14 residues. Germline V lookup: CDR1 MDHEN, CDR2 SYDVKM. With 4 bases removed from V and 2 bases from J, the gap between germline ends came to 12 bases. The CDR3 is CASSSIGPTYEQYF. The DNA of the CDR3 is TGTGCCAGCAGTTCCATAGGGCCCACCTACGAGCAGTACTTC.

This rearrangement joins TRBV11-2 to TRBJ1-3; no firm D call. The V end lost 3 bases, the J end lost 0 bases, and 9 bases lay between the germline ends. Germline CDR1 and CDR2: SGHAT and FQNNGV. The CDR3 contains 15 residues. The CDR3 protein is CASSLGLVSGNTIYF. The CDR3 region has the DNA TGTGCCAGCAGCTTGGGCCTTGTCTCTGGAAACACCATATATTTT.

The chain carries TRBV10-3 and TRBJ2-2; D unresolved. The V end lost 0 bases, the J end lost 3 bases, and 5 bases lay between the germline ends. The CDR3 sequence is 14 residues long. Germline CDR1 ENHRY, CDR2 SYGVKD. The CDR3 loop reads CAISESPDTGELFF. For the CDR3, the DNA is TGTGCCATCAGTGAGTCTCCCGACACCGGGGAGCTGTTTTTT.

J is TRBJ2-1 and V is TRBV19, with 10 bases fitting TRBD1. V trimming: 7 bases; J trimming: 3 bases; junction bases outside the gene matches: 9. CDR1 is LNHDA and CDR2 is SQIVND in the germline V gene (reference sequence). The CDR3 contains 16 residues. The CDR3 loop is CASNGRDRGIYNEQFF. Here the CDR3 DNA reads TGTGCCAGTAATGGCCGGGACAGGGGCATCTACAATGAGCAGTTCTTC.

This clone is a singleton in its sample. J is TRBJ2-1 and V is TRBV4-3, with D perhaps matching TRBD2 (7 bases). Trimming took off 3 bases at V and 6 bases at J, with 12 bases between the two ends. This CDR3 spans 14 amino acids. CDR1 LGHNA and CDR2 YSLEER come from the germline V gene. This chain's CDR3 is CASSHQGRGNEQFF. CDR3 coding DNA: TGCGCCAGCAGCCACCAGGGGAGGGGCAATGAGCAGTTCTTC.

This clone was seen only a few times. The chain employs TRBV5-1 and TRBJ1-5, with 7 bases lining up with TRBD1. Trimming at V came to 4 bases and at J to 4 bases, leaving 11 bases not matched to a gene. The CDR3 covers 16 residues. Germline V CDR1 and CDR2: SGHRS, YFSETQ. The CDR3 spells CASSLGAVTGNQPQHF. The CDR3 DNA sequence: TGCGCCAGCAGCCTGGGGGCGGTGACAGGGAATCAGCCCCAGCATTTT.

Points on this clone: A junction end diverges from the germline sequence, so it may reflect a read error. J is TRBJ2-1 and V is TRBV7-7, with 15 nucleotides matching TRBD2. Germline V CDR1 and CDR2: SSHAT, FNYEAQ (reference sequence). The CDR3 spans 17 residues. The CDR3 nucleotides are TGTGCTAGCAGCCCAAACCGGACTAGCGGGAGGGCCAATGAGCAGTTCTTC. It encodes CASSPNRTSGRANEQFF.

CDR3 nucleotides: TGTGCCACCCCGCCCCTAGCGGGAGGTAACAATGAGCAGTTCTTC. Its protein is CATPPLAGGNNEQFF. V gene TRBV27 combines with J gene TRBJ2-1; 11 nucleotides line up with TRBD2. Germline CDR1 is MNHEY and CDR2 is SMNVEV (reference sequence). This CDR3 has 15 amino acids. V dropped 10 bases and J dropped 5; count of bases not matched to a gene: 10.

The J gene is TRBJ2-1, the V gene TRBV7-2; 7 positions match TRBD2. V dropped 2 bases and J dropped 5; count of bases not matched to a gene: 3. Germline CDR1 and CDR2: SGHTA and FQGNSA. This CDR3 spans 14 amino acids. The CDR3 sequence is CASSLLLANNEQFF. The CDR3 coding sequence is TGTGCCAGCAGCTTATTACTAGCGAACAATGAGCAGTTCTTC.